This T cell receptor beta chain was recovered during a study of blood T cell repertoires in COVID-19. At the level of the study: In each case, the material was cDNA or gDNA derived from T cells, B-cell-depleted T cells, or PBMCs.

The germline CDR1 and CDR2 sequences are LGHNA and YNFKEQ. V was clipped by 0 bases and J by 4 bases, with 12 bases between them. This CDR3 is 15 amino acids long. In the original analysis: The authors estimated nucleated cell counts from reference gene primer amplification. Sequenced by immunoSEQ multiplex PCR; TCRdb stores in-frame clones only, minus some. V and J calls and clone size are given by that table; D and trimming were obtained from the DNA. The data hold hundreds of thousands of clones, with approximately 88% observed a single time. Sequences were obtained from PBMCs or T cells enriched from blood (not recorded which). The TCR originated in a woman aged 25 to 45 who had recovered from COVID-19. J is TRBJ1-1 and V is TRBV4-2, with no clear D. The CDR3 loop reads CASSQERGRSTEAFF. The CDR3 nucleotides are TGTGCCAGCAGCCAAGAACGGGGAAGATCCACTGAAGCTTTCTTT.